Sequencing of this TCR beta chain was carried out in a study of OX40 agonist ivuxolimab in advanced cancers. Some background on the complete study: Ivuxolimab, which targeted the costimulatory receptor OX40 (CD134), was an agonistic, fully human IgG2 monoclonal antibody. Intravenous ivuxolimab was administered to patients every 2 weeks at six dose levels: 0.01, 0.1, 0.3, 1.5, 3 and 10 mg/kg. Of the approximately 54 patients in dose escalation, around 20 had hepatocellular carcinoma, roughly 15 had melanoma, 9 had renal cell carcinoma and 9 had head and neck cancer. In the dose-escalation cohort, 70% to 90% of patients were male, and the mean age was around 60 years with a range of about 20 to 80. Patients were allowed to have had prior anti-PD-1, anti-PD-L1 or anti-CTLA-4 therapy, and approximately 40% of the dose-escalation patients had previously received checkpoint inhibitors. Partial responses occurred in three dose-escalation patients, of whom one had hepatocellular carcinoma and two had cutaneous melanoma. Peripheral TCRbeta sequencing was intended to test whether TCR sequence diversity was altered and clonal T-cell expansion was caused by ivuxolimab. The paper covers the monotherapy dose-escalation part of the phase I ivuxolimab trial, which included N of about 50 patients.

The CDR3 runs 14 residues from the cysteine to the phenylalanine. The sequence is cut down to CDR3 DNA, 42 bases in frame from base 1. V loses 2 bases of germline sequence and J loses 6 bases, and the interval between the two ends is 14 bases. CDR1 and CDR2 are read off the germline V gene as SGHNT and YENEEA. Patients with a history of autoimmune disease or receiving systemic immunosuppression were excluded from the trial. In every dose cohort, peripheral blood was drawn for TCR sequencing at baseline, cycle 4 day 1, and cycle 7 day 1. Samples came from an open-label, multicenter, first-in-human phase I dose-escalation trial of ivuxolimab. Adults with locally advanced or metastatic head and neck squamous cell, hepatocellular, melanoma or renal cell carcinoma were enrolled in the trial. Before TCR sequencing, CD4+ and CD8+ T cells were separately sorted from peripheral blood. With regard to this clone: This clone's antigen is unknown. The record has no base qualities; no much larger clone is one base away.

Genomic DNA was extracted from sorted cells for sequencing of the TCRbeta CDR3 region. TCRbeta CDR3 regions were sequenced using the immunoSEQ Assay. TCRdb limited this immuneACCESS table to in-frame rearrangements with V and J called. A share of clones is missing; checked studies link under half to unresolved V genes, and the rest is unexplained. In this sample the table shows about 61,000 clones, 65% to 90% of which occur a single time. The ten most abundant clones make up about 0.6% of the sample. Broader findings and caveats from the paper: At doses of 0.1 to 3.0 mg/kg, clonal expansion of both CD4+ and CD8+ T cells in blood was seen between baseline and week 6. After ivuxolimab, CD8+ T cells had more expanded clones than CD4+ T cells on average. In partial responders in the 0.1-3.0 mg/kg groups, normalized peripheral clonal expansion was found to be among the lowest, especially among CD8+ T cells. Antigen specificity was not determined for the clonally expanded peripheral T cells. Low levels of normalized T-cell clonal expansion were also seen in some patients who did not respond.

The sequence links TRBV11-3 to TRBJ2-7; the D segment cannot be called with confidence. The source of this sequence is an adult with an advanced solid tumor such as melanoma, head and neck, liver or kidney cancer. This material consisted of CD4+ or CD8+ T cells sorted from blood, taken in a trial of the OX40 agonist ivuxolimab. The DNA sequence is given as TGTGCCAGCAGCTTATGTAAGTTCCTAGGCGAGCAGTACTTC. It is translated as CASSLCKFLGEQYF.